These T cell receptor beta chains were read from a single sample in a study of T cell repertoires in cytomegalovirus infection. TCRdb re-analysed the reads in MiXCR, keeping a single row per CDR3 protein. The data hold approximately 180,000 distinct CDR3 sequences, with roughly 20% observed a single time. The sequenced sample consisted of PBMCs. The origin of the receptors is a human donor in good health (CMV status not recorded). Some clones in this sample may be carry-over from other donors' samples. Each CDR3 is given with its conserved first and last residue. Fields, in order: D gene, clone size, J gene, V gene, CDR3 protein, CDR3 DNA. The D gene is left open where the match is weak. Only part of the rows carry a size: once, few, many, or a class if the clone is expanded.

d_call: TRBD2
clone_size: -
j_call: TRBJ2-7
v_call: TRBV2
cdr3_aa: CASSGSSGGNEQYF
cdr3_nt: TGTGCCAGCAGTGGGTCTAGCGGGGGGAACGAGCAGTACTTC

d_call: -
clone_size: -
j_call: TRBJ1-1
v_call: TRBV6-9
cdr3_aa: CASSYGGHNTEAFF
cdr3_nt: TGTGCCAGCAGTTACGGGGGACACAACACTGAAGCTTTCTTT

d_call: -
clone_size: few
j_call: TRBJ2-6
v_call: TRBV12-3/TRBV12-4
cdr3_aa: CASMVSGANVLTF
cdr3_nt: TGTGCCAGCATGGTCTCTGGGGCCAACGTCCTGACTTTC

d_call: -
clone_size: -
j_call: TRBJ2-2
v_call: TRBV6-6
cdr3_aa: CASSPPRADHGELFF
cdr3_nt: TGTGCCAGCAGTCCCCCCCGGGCAGATCACGGGGAGCTGTTTTTT

d_call: TRBD2
clone_size: many
j_call: TRBJ2-7
v_call: TRBV7-2
cdr3_aa: CASSLVVSSGSDEQYF
cdr3_nt: TGTGCCAGCAGCTTAGTAGTCTCCAGCGGGAGTGACGAGCAGTACTTC

d_call: -
clone_size: -
j_call: TRBJ1-6
v_call: TRBV18
cdr3_aa: CASSPLDEKRSPLHF
cdr3_nt: TGTGCCAGCTCCCCCCTCGACGAGAAGCGTTCACCCCTCCACTTT

d_call: -
clone_size: many
j_call: TRBJ1-1
v_call: TRBV7-2
cdr3_aa: CASSLDSYTEAFF
cdr3_nt: TGTGCCAGCAGCTTAGATAGTTACACTGAAGCTTTCTTT

d_call: TRBD2
clone_size: many
j_call: TRBJ2-5
v_call: TRBV6-5
cdr3_aa: CASSYRVPGGYQETQYF
cdr3_nt: TGTGCCAGCAGTTATCGGGTGCCGGGAGGATACCAAGAGACCCAGTACTTC

d_call: TRBD2
clone_size: -
j_call: TRBJ2-7
v_call: TRBV5-6
cdr3_aa: CASSLDENWLAGVPEQYF
cdr3_nt: TGTGCCAGCAGCTTGGATGAAAACTGGCTAGCGGGAGTACCCGAGCAGTACTTC

d_call: -
clone_size: -
j_call: TRBJ1-1
v_call: TRBV18
cdr3_aa: CASSLRTEAFF
cdr3_nt: TGTGCCAGCTCACTTCGTACTGAAGCTTTCTTT

d_call: -
clone_size: many
j_call: TRBJ2-1
v_call: TRBV7-2
cdr3_aa: CASSLEGSGIYNEQFF
cdr3_nt: TGTGCCAGCAGCTTAGAAGGTTCGGGAATATACAATGAGCAGTTCTTC

d_call: -
clone_size: -
j_call: TRBJ2-1
v_call: TRBV11-2
cdr3_aa: CASSLDRSDGEQFF
cdr3_nt: TGTGCCAGCAGCTTAGATCGTTCCGATGGTGAGCAGTTCTTC

d_call: TRBD2
clone_size: few
j_call: TRBJ2-7
v_call: TRBV29-1
cdr3_aa: CSVGASGVGEQYF
cdr3_nt: TGCAGCGTTGGGGCTAGCGGGGTTGGCGAGCAGTACTTC

d_call: -
clone_size: -
j_call: TRBJ1-6
v_call: TRBV27
cdr3_aa: CASSFRENSPLHF
cdr3_nt: TGTGCCAGCAGTTTCAGGGAGAATTCACCCCTCCACTTT

d_call: TRBD1
clone_size: -
j_call: TRBJ2-1
v_call: TRBV30
cdr3_aa: CAYQFLQGASYNEQFF
cdr3_nt: TGTGCCTACCAGTTTTTACAGGGGGCATCCTACAATGAGCAGTTCTTC

d_call: -
clone_size: -
j_call: TRBJ2-1
v_call: TRBV6-2/TRBV6-3
cdr3_aa: CASVSRSSYNEQFF
cdr3_nt: TGTGCCAGTGTATCGAGGAGCTCCTACAATGAGCAGTTCTTC

d_call: -
clone_size: -
j_call: TRBJ1-5
v_call: TRBV20-1
cdr3_aa: CSAMFTSSPNQPQHF
cdr3_nt: TGCAGTGCTATGTTTACAAGTTCCCCCAATCAGCCCCAGCATTTT

d_call: -
clone_size: -
j_call: TRBJ2-7
v_call: TRBV12-3/TRBV12-4
cdr3_aa: CASSLHGQGTYEQYF
cdr3_nt: TGTGCCAGCAGTTTACACGGCCAGGGAACCTACGAGCAGTACTTC

d_call: -
clone_size: few
j_call: TRBJ1-2
v_call: TRBV11-2
cdr3_aa: CASSLDNGGYGYTF
cdr3_nt: TGTGCCAGCAGCTTAGATAATGGCGGCTATGGCTACACCTTC

d_call: -
clone_size: -
j_call: TRBJ1-1
v_call: TRBV27
cdr3_aa: CASPLGNTEAFF
cdr3_nt: TGTGCCAGCCCCCTCGGGAACACTGAAGCTTTCTTT

d_call: TRBD2
clone_size: many
j_call: TRBJ2-1
v_call: TRBV7-2
cdr3_aa: CASSLSPSGRNEQFF
cdr3_nt: TGTGCCAGCAGCTTATCTCCTAGCGGGAGGAATGAGCAGTTCTTC

d_call: -
clone_size: -
j_call: TRBJ1-3
v_call: TRBV6-5
cdr3_aa: CASSYSPQGGNTIYF
cdr3_nt: TGTGCCAGCAGTTACTCCCCGCAGGGTGGAAACACCATATATTTT

d_call: -
clone_size: few
j_call: TRBJ2-3
v_call: TRBV6-6
cdr3_aa: CASSYYLGGGTDTQYF
cdr3_nt: TGTGCCAGCAGTTACTATCTTGGGGGAGGCACAGATACGCAGTATTTT

d_call: -
clone_size: many
j_call: TRBJ2-1
v_call: TRBV7-2
cdr3_aa: CASSLWGDQGQFF
cdr3_nt: TGTGCCAGCAGCTTGTGGGGGGACCAGGGGCAGTTCTTC

d_call: TRBD2
clone_size: -
j_call: TRBJ2-1
v_call: TRBV20-1
cdr3_aa: CSAIRLAGGPDEQFF
cdr3_nt: TGCAGTGCTATAAGACTAGCGGGAGGGCCGGATGAGCAGTTCTTC

d_call: -
clone_size: many
j_call: TRBJ2-1
v_call: TRBV7-2
cdr3_aa: CASSLDPGLATGEQFF
cdr3_nt: TGTGCCAGCAGCTTAGATCCAGGGCTAGCGACGGGTGAGCAGTTCTTC

d_call: -
clone_size: many
j_call: TRBJ2-1
v_call: TRBV7-2
cdr3_aa: CASSSGQRYYNEQFF
cdr3_nt: TGTGCCAGCAGCTCAGGACAGAGATACTACAATGAGCAGTTCTTC